These T cell receptor beta chains were read from a single sample in a study of T cell responses to AZD1222 COVID-19 vaccine. The data were produced by immunoSEQ multiplex PCR, yet TCRdb's version contains in-frame clones alone and is incomplete. The repertoire holds 90,000 to 120,000 clones, with 80% to 95% as singletons. Sequences were derived from peripheral blood, sampled 28 days after the second AZD1222 dose. These TCRs come from an adult who received the AZD1222 COVID-19 vaccine. CDR3s include the opening cysteine and the closing phenylalanine or tryptophan. The order of the fields is D gene, J gene, V gene, clone size, CDR3 DNA, CDR3 protein. A D gene is named only where the DNA matches it firmly. Only some rows state a clone size, as once, few, many or a class for expanded clones.

.	TRBJ2-1	TRBV24-1	.	TGTGCCACCAGTGACCTCCCGGACAGACGTTACAATGAGCAGTTCTTC	CATSDLPDRRYNEQFF
.	TRBJ2-2	TRBV12-3/TRBV12-4	few	TGTGCCAGCGGCGGTAGACCAGGGGAGCTGTTTTTT	CASGGRPGELFF
.	TRBJ1-5	TRBV6-2/TRBV6-3	.	TGTGCCAGCAGTAATGGACTACCCCAGCATTTT	CASSNGLPQHF
TRBD2	TRBJ2-5	TRBV7-9	.	TGTGCCAGCAGCTCGACTAGCGGGAGTGAGACCCAGTACTTC	CASSSTSGSETQYF
TRBD1	TRBJ1-2	TRBV4-2	once	TGTGCCAGCAGCCAAACGGGACAGGGGGCGAGTAGCTATGGCTACACCTTC	CASSQTGQGASSYGYTF
.	TRBJ1-6	TRBV18	few	TGTGCCAGCTCACCCGGAAATAATTCACCCCTCCACTTT	CASSPGNNSPLHF
.	TRBJ2-1	TRBV5-4	once	TGTGCCAGCAGCTCCAGGGCAGATACGGGGAATGAGCAGTTCTTC	CASSSRADTGNEQFF
TRBD1	TRBJ2-1	TRBV6-6	.	TGTGCCAGCAGAGAGCAGGGGGCCGCAAACAATGAGCAGTTCTTC	CASREQGAANNEQFF
TRBD1	TRBJ1-1	TRBV5-1	once	TGCGCCAGCAGCACCGGGACAGGGGCTGTATGGACTGAAGCTTTCTTT	CASSTGTGAVWTEAFF
TRBD2	TRBJ2-7	TRBV6-1	.	TGTGCCAGCAGTGAAGATGGGGGGGTTCTAAGGAACGAGCAGTACTTC	CASSEDGGVLRNEQYF
.	TRBJ1-5	TRBV5-4	.	TGTGCCAGCAGCTTGTTCGGGACCGTGAATCAGCCCCAGCATTTT	CASSLFGTVNQPQHF
.	TRBJ2-1	TRBV29-1	.	TGCAGCGCAGGGGGACTAAGCAATGAGCAGTTCTTC	CSAGGLSNEQFF
TRBD2	TRBJ2-1	TRBV6-2/TRBV6-3	.	TGTGCCAGCAGTTACTCGAGCCCTAGCGGGAGTAAATTCTCCTACAATGAGCAGTTCTTC	CASSYSSPSGSKFSYNEQFF
TRBD1	TRBJ2-1	TRBV4-1	.	TGCGCCAGCAGCCGGACAGGGGGCCTAATGCCAAATGAGCAGTTCTTC	CASSRTGGLMPNEQFF
.	TRBJ1-5	TRBV5-5	.	TGTGCCAGCAGCTTGGGGCCTCCAGTCCTCAATCAGCCCCAGCATTTT	CASSLGPPVLNQPQHF
.	TRBJ1-3	TRBV14	.	TGTGCCAGCAGCCAGAGTACGGGATCTGGAAACACCATATATTTT	CASSQSTGSGNTIYF